This T cell receptor (beta chain) was recorded in a study of regulatory T cells in long-lasting Graves disease. Arm-PCR with iRepertoire HTBI primers amplified the CDR3 regions for these TCR beta libraries. TCRdb called the multiplex PCR reads again in MiXCR, with one record for every CDR3 protein. Of around 400,000 distinct CDR3 sequences listed, around 24% are singletons. Time point meaning: persistent/refractory GD, antithyroid drugs over 5 years with positive TRAb. The TCR library used RNA extracted from PBMCs. General study points: The study found persistent patients shared more public clonotypes (2,741) than new patients (just over 950). Persistent disease preferred TRBV28, TRBJ1-2 and TRBJ2-5.

V lost 1 base, J lost 6 bases, and 4 bases stayed unmatched. This CDR3 spans 16 amino acids. Germline lookup yields CDR1 SGHTA and CDR2 FQGNSA. This clonotype was seen ten or more times. The target antigen is unknown. The sample here was peripheral blood mononuclear cells (PBMCs), taken when the disease was refractory, from a patient treated with antithyroid drugs. The origin of this receptor is a female donor with Graves disease. The V and J genes are TRBV7-2 and TRBJ2-2; 11 bases line up with TRBD2. CDR3 DNA sequence: TGTGCCAGCAGCTTAGTTCCGACTAGCGGGGCCGGGGAGCTGTTTTTT. Translation gives CASSLVPTSGAGELFF.